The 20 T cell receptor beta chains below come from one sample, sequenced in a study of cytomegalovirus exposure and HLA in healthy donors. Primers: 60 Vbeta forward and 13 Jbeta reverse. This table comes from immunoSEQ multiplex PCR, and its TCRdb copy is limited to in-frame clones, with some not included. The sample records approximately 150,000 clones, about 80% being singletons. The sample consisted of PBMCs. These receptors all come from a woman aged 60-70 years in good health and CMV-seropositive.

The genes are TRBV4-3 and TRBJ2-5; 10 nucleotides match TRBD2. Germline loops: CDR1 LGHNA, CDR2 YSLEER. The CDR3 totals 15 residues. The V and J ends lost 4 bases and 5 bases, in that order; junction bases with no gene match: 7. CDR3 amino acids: CASSPRTGLAETQYF. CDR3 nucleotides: TGCGCCAGCAGCCCGCGAACGGGACTAGCGGAGACCCAGTACTTC.

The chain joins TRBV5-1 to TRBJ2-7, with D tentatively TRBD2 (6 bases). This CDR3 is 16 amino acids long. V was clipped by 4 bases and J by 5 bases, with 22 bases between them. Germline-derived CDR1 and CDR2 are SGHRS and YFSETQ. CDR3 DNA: TGCGCCAGCAGCCTTGAGGCGGGACGGGGAATACACGAGCAGTACTTC. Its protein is CASSLEAGRGIHEQYF.

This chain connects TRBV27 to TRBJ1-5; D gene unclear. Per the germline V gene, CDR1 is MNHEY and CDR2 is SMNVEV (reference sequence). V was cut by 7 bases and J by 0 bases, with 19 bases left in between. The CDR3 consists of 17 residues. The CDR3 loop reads CASKLSPGKDSNQPQHF. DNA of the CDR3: TGTGCCAGCAAACTATCGCCGGGGAAGGATAGCAATCAGCCCCAGCATTTT.

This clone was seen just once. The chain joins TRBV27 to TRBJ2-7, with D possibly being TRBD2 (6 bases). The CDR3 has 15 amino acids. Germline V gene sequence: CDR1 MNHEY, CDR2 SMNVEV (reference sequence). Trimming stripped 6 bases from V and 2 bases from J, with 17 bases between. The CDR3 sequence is CASSYSGAPTYEQYF. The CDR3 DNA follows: TGTGCCAGCAGCTATAGCGGAGCGCCAACCTACGAGCAGTACTTC.

This CDR3 is CASSGRQVNNEQFF. The CDR3 DNA sequence: TGTGCCAGCAGCGGTCGACAAGTTAACAATGAGCAGTTCTTC. The chain has TRBV9 and TRBJ2-1; D is undetermined. V lost 3 bases to trimming and J lost 5 bases, with 12 bases between them. Per the germline V gene, CDR1 is SGDLS and CDR2 is YYNGEE. This CDR3 has 14 amino acids.

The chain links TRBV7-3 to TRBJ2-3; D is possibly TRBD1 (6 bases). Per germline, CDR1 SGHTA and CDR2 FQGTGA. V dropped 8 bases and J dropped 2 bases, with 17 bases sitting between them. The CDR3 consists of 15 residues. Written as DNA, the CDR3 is TGTGCCAGCTCCAGCCAGGGGTGGGACACAGATACGCAGTATTTT. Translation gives CASSSQGWDTDTQYF.

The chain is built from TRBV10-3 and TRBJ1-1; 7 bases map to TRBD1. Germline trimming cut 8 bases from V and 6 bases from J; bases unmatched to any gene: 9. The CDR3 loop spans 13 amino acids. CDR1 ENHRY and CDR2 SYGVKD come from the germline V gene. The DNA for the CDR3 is TGTGCCATCCGGACAGGTACGGGGCCTGAAGCTTTCTTT. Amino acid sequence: CAIRTGTGPEAFF.

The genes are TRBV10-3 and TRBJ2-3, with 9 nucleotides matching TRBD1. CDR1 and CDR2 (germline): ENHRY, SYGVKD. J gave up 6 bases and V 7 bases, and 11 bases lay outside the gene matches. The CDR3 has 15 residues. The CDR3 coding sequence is TGTGCCATCACGGGGGCACAGGGGGCGACGGATACGCAGTATTTT. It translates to CAITGAQGATDTQYF.

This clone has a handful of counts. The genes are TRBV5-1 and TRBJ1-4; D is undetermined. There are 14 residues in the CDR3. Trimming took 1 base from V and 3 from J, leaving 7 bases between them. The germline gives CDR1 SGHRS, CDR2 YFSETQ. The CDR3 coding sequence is TGCGCCAGCAGCTTGAGCAGGCCTAATGAAAAACTGTTTTTT. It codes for CASSLSRPNEKLFF.

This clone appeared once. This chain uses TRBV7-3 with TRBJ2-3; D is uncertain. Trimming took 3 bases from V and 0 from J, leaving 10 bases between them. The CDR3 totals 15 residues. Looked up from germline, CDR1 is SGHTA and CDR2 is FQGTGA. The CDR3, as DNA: TGTGCCAGCAGCTTGGCAGGATCTAGCACAGATACGCAGTATTTT. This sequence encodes CASSLAGSSTDTQYF.

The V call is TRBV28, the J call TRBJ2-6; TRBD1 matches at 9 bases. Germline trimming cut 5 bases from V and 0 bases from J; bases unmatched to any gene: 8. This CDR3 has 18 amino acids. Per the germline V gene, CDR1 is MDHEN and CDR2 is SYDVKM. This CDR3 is CASSSRDRVHSGANVLTF. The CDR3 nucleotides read TGTGCCAGCAGTAGTCGGGACAGGGTTCACTCTGGGGCCAACGTCCTGACTTTC.

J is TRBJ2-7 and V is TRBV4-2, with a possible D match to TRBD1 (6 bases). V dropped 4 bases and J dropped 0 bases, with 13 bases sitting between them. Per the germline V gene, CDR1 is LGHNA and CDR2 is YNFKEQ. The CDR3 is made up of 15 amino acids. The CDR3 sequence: CASSLRDTSSYEQYF. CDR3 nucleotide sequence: TGTGCCAGCAGCCTCCGGGACACCAGCTCCTACGAGCAGTACTTC.

CDR3 in DNA: TGTGCCAGCAGTTTCCGGACAGGTGAAGCTTTCTTT. It yields the protein CASSFRTGEAFF. The V call is TRBV28, the J call TRBJ1-1; 7 nucleotides align to TRBD1. V lost 3 bases, J lost 7 bases, and 2 bases stayed unmatched. CDR3 length: 12 residues. CDR1 is MDHEN and CDR2 is SYDVKM in the germline V gene.

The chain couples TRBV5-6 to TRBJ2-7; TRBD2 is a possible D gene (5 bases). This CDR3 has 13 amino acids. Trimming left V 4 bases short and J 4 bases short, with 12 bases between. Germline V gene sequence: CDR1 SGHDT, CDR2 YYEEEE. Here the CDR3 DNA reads TGTGCCAGCAGCCCTACTAGAGTGTACGAGCAGTACTTC. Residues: CASSPTRVYEQYF. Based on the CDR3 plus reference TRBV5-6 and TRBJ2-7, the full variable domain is DAGVTQSPTHLIKTRGQQVTLRCSPKSGHDTVSWYQQALGQGPQFIFQYYEEEERQRGNFPDRFSGHQFPNYSSELNVNALLLGDSALYLCASSPTRVYEQYFGPGTRLTVT.

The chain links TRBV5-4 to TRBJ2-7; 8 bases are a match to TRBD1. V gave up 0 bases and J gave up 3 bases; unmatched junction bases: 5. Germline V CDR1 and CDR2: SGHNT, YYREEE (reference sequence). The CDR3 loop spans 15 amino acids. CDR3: CASSLDRGNIYEQYF. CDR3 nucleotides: TGTGCCAGCAGCTTGGACAGGGGGAATATCTACGAGCAGTACTTC.

CDR3 nucleotide sequence: TGTGCCAGCCAGGGGGCTAGGACCTACGAGCAGTACTTC. This translates into CASQGARTYEQYF. The chain links TRBV6-5 to TRBJ2-5; 8 positions match TRBD1. The J call could be wrong; TRBJ2-7 is a better fit for the DNA end. This CDR3 spans 13 amino acids. From germline, CDR1 is MNHEY and CDR2 SVGAGI.

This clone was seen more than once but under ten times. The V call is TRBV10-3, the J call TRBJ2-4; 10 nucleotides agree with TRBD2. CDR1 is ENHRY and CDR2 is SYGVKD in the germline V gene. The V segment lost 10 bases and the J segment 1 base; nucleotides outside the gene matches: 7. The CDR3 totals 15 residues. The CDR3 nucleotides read TGTGCCAGCGCTAATAGCGGGAGGGCCAAAAACATTCAGTACTTC. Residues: CASANSGRAKNIQYF.

CDR3 sequence: CATSRGLPGTQYF. CDR3 bases: TGTGCCACCAGCCGGGGTCTTCCAGGGACCCAGTACTTC. This chain connects TRBV15 to TRBJ2-5; D may be TRBD2 (5 bases). The CDR3 runs 13 residues. CDR1 LNHNV and CDR2 YYDKDF come from the germline V gene (reference sequence). Deletions cut 5 bases from V and 7 bases from J, with 14 bases between.

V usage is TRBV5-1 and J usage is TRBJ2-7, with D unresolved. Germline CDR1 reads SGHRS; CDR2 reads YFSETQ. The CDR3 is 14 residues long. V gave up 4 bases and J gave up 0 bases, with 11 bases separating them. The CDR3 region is CASSVTAPSYEQYF. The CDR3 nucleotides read TGCGCCAGCAGCGTAACAGCTCCCTCCTACGAGCAGTACTTC.

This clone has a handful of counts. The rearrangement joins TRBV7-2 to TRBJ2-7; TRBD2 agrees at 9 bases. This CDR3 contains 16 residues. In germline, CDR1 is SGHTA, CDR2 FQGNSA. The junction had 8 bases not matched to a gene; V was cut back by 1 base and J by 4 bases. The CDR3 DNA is TGTGCCAGCAGCTTAGGTATGACTAGCGGCCCGTACGAGCAGTACTTC. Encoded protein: CASSLGMTSGPYEQYF.